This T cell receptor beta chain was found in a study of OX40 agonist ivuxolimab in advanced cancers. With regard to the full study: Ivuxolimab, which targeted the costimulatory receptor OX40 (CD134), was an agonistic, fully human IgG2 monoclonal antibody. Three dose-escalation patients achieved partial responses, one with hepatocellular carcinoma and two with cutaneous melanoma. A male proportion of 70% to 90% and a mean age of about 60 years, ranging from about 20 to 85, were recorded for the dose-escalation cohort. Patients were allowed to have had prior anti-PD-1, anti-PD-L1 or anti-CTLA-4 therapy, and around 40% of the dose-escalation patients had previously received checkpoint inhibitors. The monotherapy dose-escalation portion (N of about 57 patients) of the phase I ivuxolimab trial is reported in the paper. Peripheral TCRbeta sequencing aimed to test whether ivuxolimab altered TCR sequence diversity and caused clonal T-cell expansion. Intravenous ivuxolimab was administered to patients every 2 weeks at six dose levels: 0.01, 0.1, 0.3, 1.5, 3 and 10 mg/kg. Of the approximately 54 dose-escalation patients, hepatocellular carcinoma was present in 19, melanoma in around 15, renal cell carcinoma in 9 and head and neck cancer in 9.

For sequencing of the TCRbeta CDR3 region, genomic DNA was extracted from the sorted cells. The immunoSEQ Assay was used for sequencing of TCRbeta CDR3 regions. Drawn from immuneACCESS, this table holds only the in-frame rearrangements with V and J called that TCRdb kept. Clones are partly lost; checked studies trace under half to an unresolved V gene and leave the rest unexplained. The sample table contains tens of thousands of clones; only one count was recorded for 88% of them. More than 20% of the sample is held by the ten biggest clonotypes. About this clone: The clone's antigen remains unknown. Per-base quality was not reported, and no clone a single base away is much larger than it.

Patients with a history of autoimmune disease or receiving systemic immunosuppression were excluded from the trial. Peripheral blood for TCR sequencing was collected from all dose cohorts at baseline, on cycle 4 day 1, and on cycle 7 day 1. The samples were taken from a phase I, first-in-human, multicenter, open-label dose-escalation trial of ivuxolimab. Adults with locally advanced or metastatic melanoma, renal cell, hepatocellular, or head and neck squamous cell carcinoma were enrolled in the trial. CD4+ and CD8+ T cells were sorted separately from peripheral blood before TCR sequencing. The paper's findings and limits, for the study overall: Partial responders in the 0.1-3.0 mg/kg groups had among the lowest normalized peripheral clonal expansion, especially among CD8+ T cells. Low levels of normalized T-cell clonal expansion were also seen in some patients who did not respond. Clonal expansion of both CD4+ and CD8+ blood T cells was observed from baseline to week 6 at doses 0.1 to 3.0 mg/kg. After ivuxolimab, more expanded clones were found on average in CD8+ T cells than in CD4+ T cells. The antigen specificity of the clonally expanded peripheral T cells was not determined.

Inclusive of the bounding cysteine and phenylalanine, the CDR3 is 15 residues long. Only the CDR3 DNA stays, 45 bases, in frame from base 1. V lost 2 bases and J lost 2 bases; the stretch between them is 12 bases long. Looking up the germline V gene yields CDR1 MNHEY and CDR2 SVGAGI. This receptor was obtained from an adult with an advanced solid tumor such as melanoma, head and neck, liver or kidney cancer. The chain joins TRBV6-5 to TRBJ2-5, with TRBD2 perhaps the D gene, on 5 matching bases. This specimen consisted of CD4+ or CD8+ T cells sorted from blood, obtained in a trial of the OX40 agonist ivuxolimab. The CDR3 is CASSYGRAGQETQYF. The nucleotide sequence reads TGTGCCAGCAGTTACGGTCGGGCGGGTCAAGAGACCCAGTACTTC.